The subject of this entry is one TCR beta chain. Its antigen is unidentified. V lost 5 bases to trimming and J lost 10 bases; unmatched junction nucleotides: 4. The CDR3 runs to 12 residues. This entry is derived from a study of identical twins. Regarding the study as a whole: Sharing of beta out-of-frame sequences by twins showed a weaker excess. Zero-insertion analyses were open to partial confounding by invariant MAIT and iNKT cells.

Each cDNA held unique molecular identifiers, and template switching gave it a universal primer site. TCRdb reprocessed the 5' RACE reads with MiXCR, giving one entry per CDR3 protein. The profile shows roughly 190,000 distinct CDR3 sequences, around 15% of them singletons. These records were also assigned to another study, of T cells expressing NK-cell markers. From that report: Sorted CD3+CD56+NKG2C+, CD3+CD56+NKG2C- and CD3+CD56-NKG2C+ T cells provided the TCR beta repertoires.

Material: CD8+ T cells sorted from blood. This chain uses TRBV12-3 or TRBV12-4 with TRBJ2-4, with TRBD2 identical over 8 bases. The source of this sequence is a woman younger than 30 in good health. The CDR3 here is CASSPSGSIQYF. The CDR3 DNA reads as TGTGCCAGCAGTCCCAGCGGGAGTATTCAGTACTTC.